These 26 T cell receptor beta chains originate from one sample sequenced in a study of blood T cell repertoires in COVID-19. The assay was immunoSEQ multiplex PCR, and TCRdb's table has in-frame clones only and misses some. The sample holds 150,000 or so clones, about 90% seen once. The sample comprised peripheral blood. These receptors originate from a man aged 50 or older with acute or convalescent COVID-19.

This sequence joins TRBV9 and TRBJ1-6; D is undetermined. V shed 4 bases and J shed 3 bases, with 11 bases lying between them. Germline V gene sequence: CDR1 SGDLS, CDR2 YYNGEE. CDR3 length equals 15 residues. The CDR3 loop is CASSPRGSYNSPLHF. The CDR3 DNA sequence: TGTGCCAGCAGCCCCCGGGGTAGCTATAATTCACCCCTCCACTTT.

CDR3 nucleotide sequence: TGTGCCAGCAGCCCCGGCGCGGGACAGGCGCTCTATGGCTACACCTTC. Translating it yields CASSPGAGQALYGYTF. J is TRBJ1-2 and V is TRBV3-1 (or the pseudogene TRBV3-2); 8 positions match TRBD1. The CDR3 covers 16 residues. CDR1 is LGHDT and CDR2 is YNNKEL in the germline V gene (reference sequence). The junction had 11 bases not matched to a gene; V was cut back by 4 bases and J by 4 bases.

V usage is TRBV6-6 and J usage is TRBJ1-6; 7 nucleotides agree with TRBD1. Looked up from germline, CDR1 is MNHNY and CDR2 is SVGAGI (reference sequence). V dropped 6 bases and J dropped 6; count of bases not matched to a gene: 11. This CDR3 contains 16 residues. The CDR3 is CASSRTVQGSNSPLHF. CDR3 nucleotide sequence: TGTGCCAGCAGCCGAACCGTACAGGGGTCTAATTCACCCCTCCACTTT.

The CDR3 region is CASSSSWTEAFF. DNA for the CDR3: TGTGCCAGCAGCTCCAGTTGGACTGAAGCTTTCTTT. The rearrangement joins TRBV7-9 to TRBJ1-1; D uncertain. Trimming removed 4 bases from V and 5 bases from J, with 8 bases in between. CDR3 length: 12 amino acids. The germline V gene has CDR1 SEHNR and CDR2 FQNEAQ (reference sequence).

The chain uses TRBV6-5 and TRBJ2-3, with a weak D call TRBD2 (6 bases). CDR3 size: 15 residues. Between the trimmed V and J ends, which lost 0 bases and 6 bases, there was a span of 13 bases. Germline V gene lookup returns CDR1 MNHEY and CDR2 SVGAGI. Here the CDR3 reads CASSYSFPGTDTQYF. CDR3 DNA sequence: TGTGCCAGCAGTTACTCGTTTCCAGGGACTGATACGCAGTATTTT.

This clone was seen just once. CDR3 region: CASSPGQLNEKLFF. The CDR3 nucleotides are TGTGCCAGCAGCCCGGGACAGTTGAATGAAAAACTGTTTTTT. V usage is TRBV28 and J usage is TRBJ1-4, with 7 bases that match TRBD1. Per germline, CDR1 MDHEN and CDR2 SYDVKM. The CDR3 contains 14 residues. V lost 6 bases to trimming and J lost 5 bases; unmatched junction nucleotides: 6.

Only one count was recorded for this clone. CDR3 nucleotide sequence: TGTGCCAGCAGCTCACAGGGGTGGACCGGGGAGCTGTTTTTT. Translated, it gives CASSSQGWTGELFF. This chain joins TRBV7-8 and TRBJ2-2; the match to TRBD1 covers 7 bases. The germline V gene encodes CDR1 SGHVS and CDR2 FQNEAQ. The CDR3 is 14 residues long. Trimming cost V 4 bases and J 5 bases; bases outside gene matches: 4.

The J gene is TRBJ2-7, the V gene TRBV6-6; D uncertain. The ends were cut back, 5 bases at V and 6 bases at J, with 8 bases in the middle. The V gene's germline CDR1 is MNHNY and CDR2 SVGAGI (reference sequence). The CDR3 has 11 residues. CDR3 residues: CASSDNFEQYV. CDR3 DNA sequence: TGTGCCAGCAGTGACAACTTCGAGCAGTACGTC.

The V and J genes are TRBV6-2 or TRBV6-3 and TRBJ2-7; possibly TRBD1 for D (6 bases). Trimming removed 4 bases at V and 2 bases at J, with 18 bases between. CDR1 MNHEY and CDR2 SVGEGT come from the germline V gene. The CDR3 runs 16 residues. In DNA, the CDR3 is TGTGCCAGCAGTTCTGACGGGACACTCATGACCTACGAGCAGTACGTC. Translating gives CASSSDGTLMTYEQYV.

The CDR3 loop is CASSLDRGSGNTIYF. The CDR3 nucleotides are TGCGCCAGCAGCTTGGATCGGGGCTCTGGAAACACCATATATTTT. The rearrangement joins TRBV5-1 to TRBJ1-3, with D unclear. V was trimmed by 0 bases and J by 0 bases, leaving 7 bases between them. CDR1 is SGHRS and CDR2 is YFSETQ in the germline V gene. This CDR3 is 15 amino acids long.

The V gene is TRBV6-2 or TRBV6-3, the J gene TRBJ1-5; D gene ambiguous. V lost 4 bases to trimming and J lost 2 bases, with 18 bases between them. Germline V gene data show CDR1 as MNHEY and CDR2 as SVGEGT. The CDR3 runs 17 residues. The CDR3 DNA sequence: TGTGCCAGCAGTTCGATCCTGGCAGGCCTGGGCAATCAGCCCCAGCATTTT. Translation gives CASSSILAGLGNQPQHF.

The chain uses TRBV28 and TRBJ1-6, with D possibly matching TRBD1 (6 bases). Trimming pared 3 bases from V and 8 bases from J, leaving 11 bases between. Germline-derived CDR1 and CDR2 are MDHEN and SYDVKM. CDR3 length equals 14 residues. The CDR3 region is CASSLIQGHSPLHF. For the CDR3, the DNA is TGTGCCAGCAGTTTGATACAGGGACATTCACCCCTCCACTTT.

This chain links TRBV27 with TRBJ2-7; 7 nucleotides match TRBD1. After removal of 0 bases from V and 3 bases from J, the junction contained 5 bases not matched to a gene. The CDR3 runs to 15 residues. CDR1 and CDR2 (germline): MNHEY, SMNVEV (reference sequence). The CDR3 DNA is TGTGCCAGCAGTTTATCTCCGGGACAGCGCTACGAGCAGTACTTC. It translates to CASSLSPGQRYEQYF.

Here the CDR3 reads CASSLGGFRTGELFF. The DNA for the CDR3 is TGTGCCAGCAGCCTCGGGGGATTCCGCACCGGGGAGCTGTTTTTT. The gene calls are TRBV3-1 (or the pseudogene TRBV3-2) and TRBJ2-2, with D perhaps TRBD2 (6 bases). V was clipped by 4 bases and J by 4 bases, with 13 bases between them. This CDR3 is 15 amino acids long. Germline V CDR1 and CDR2: LGHDT, YNNKEL (reference sequence).

This clone was picked up a small number of times. V gene TRBV19 combines with J gene TRBJ1-5, with 7 bases identical to TRBD1. This CDR3 has 15 amino acids. Looked up from germline, CDR1 is LNHDA and CDR2 is SQIVND (reference sequence). The ends lost 2 bases at V and 3 bases at J; junction bases unmatched: 4. In DNA form, the CDR3 reads TGTGCCAGTAGTATATGGGACAGCGTCAATCAGCCCCAGCATTTT. Translating gives CASSIWDSVNQPQHF.

This sequence joins TRBV6-5 and TRBJ1-3, with 10 bases aligning to TRBD1. The V and J ends lost 6 bases and 8 bases, in that order; junction bases with no gene match: 7. Germline V gives CDR1 MNHEY, CDR2 SVGAGI. The CDR3 sequence is 14 residues long. The CDR3 DNA reads as TGTGCCAGCAGGCCGGGACAGGGGCGAGACACCATATATTTT. It encodes CASRPGQGRDTIYF.

Points on this clone: In the same sample, other DNA sequences code for this CDR3. The CDR3 coding sequence is TGTGCCAGCAGCTTAGATCCAGGGTCCAATCAGCCCCAGCATTTT. Translation: CASSLDPGSNQPQHF. The V call is TRBV11-2, the J call TRBJ1-5; weak D call: TRBD1 (5 bases). Germline V gene sequence: CDR1 SGHAT, CDR2 FQNNGV. This CDR3 has 15 residues. Deletions cut 0 bases from V and 3 bases from J, with 9 bases between.

The chain carries TRBV10-2 and TRBJ2-1, with 12 nucleotides matching TRBD2. The germline V gene has CDR1 WSHSY and CDR2 SAAADI. J was trimmed by 4 bases and V by 3 bases; bases with no gene match: 1. This CDR3 region has 15 residues. The CDR3 sequence: CASSDGTSGYNEQFF. The CDR3 bases are TGCGCCAGCAGTGACGGGACTAGCGGGTACAATGAGCAGTTCTTC.

The V gene is TRBV6-6, the J gene TRBJ1-2, with TRBD1 identical over 9 bases. Germline lookup yields CDR1 MNHNY and CDR2 SVGAGI (reference sequence). The CDR3 extends over 12 amino acids. The V segment lost 5 bases and the J segment 7 bases; nucleotides outside the gene matches: 2. The CDR3 here is CASSGQGIGYTF. The CDR3 DNA follows: TGTGCCAGCAGTGGACAGGGGATTGGCTACACCTTC.

V usage is TRBV27 and J usage is TRBJ1-2, with TRBD1 identical over 12 bases. In germline, CDR1 is MNHEY, CDR2 SMNVEV (reference sequence). The junction had 8 bases not matched to a gene; V was cut back by 7 bases and J by 8 bases. The CDR3 consists of 14 residues. Here the CDR3 reads CASTPGQGAKGYTF. CDR3 sequence (DNA): TGTGCCAGCACCCCGGGACAGGGGGCGAAAGGCTACACCTTC.

This chain connects TRBV11-2 to TRBJ1-1, with TRBD1 matching 8 bases. The CDR3 is made up of 14 amino acids. The trim removed 6 bases at V and 11 bases at J, leaving 14 bases unmatched. Per germline, CDR1 SGHAT and CDR2 FQNNGV. The CDR3 sequence: CASREARGRREAFF. The CDR3 DNA follows: TGTGCCAGCAGGGAGGCCAGGGGGCGGAGGGAGGCTTTCTTT.

The chain carries TRBV10-2 and TRBJ1-6, with TRBD1 matching over 7 bases. J lost 8 bases, V lost 5 bases, and 6 bases had no gene match. CDR1 WSHSY and CDR2 SAAADI come from the germline V gene. The CDR3 is made up of 14 amino acids. As DNA, the CDR3 is TGCGCCAGCAGTTTTAGGGGGCGAGATTCACCCCTCCACTTT. This sequence encodes CASSFRGRDSPLHF.

The chain recombines TRBV7-2 with TRBJ1-2, with D possibly matching TRBD1 (6 bases). Germline CDR1 is SGHTA and CDR2 is FQGNSA. Trimming pared 5 bases from V and 8 bases from J, leaving 15 bases between. The CDR3 has 13 amino acids. CDR3 protein: CASSPRTVGGYTF. For the CDR3, the DNA is TGTGCCAGCAGCCCCCGGACAGTGGGCGGCTACACCTTC.

DNA for the CDR3: TGTGCCAGCAGCTTTAGCGGGGGGGCCCTCTACAATGAGCAGTTCTTC. Translated: CASSFSGGALYNEQFF. This chain uses TRBV5-4 with TRBJ2-1, with 11 bases lining up with TRBD2. J gave up 3 bases and V 2 bases, and 4 bases lay outside the gene matches. Germline CDR1 reads SGHNT; CDR2 reads YYREEE (reference sequence). CDR3 length: 16 residues.

J is TRBJ1-2 and V is TRBV11-2; 7 positions agree with TRBD1. Per germline, CDR1 SGHAT and CDR2 FQNNGV. There are 12 residues in the CDR3. V shed 5 bases, J shed 10 bases, and the junction held 7 bases outside the gene matches. The CDR3 here is CASSPRDRYYTF. The CDR3 DNA reads TGTGCCAGCAGCCCCCGGGACAGATACTACACCTTC.

V is TRBV28 and J is TRBJ1-2, with D tentatively TRBD1 (6 bases). Germline V gene lookup returns CDR1 MDHEN and CDR2 SYDVKM. The germline V and J ends were trimmed by 4 bases and 2 bases, with 14 bases remaining between them. The CDR3 extends over 15 amino acids. As DNA, the CDR3 is TGTGCCAGCAGTTCGGGACAATTCCACAACTATGGCTACACCTTC. Amino acid sequence: CASSSGQFHNYGYTF.